The present T cell receptor (beta chain) was sequenced within a study of blood T cell repertoires in COVID-19. The CDR3 sequence is 15 residues long. Per the germline V gene, CDR1 is MDHEN and CDR2 is SYDVKM. Trimming took 1 base from V and 5 from J; bases not matched to a gene: 4. Assay used: immunoSEQ multiplex PCR; TCRdb lists only in-frame clones, some missing. The sample records about 290,000 clones, just under 85% being singletons. This clone was recorded only once. This clonotype originated in a woman aged 45-65 years with active or convalescent COVID-19. The sample was peripheral blood. V is TRBV28 and J is TRBJ2-3, with 9 bases aligning to TRBD1. The CDR3: CASSLSQGAGDTQYF. For the CDR3, the DNA is TGTGCCAGCAGTTTATCACAGGGGGCAGGAGATACGCAGTATTTT.